These 8 T cell receptor beta chains originate from one sample sequenced in a study of T cell responses to AZD1222 COVID-19 vaccine. Data came from immunoSEQ multiplex PCR; TCRdb stores just in-frame clones and leaves some out. The table includes about 150,000 clones, 87% detected once. The starting material was peripheral blood, obtained 28 days after the second AZD1222 dose. The receptors originated from an adult who received the AZD1222 COVID-19 vaccine.

The table lists this clone with a count of one. V usage is TRBV19 and J usage is TRBJ1-1; D is unclear. The germline V gene encodes CDR1 LNHDA and CDR2 SQIVND (reference sequence). CDR3 size: 15 residues. V was pared by 0 bases and J by 1 base, with 9 bases between. The CDR3 region is CASSIDLRGNTEAFF. In DNA form, the CDR3 reads TGTGCCAGTAGTATAGATCTACGGGGGAACACTGAAGCTTTCTTT.

This clone came up a few times. This chain links TRBV6-6 with TRBJ2-5; D not resolved. The CDR3 runs to 15 residues. Trimming took off 0 bases at V and 7 bases at J, with 15 bases between the two ends. Looked up from germline, CDR1 is MNHNY and CDR2 is SVGAGI (reference sequence). CDR3 coding DNA: TGTGCCAGCAGTTACTCTGGCGAGGCGCCGGGGACCCAGTACTTC. This gives the protein CASSYSGEAPGTQYF.

The chain is built from TRBV5-5 and TRBJ2-1; 9 bases fit TRBD2. Germline V gene lookup returns CDR1 SGHKS and CDR2 YYEKEE (reference sequence). The CDR3 covers 16 residues. V lost 0 bases, J lost 9 bases, and 10 bases stayed unmatched. In DNA form, the CDR3 reads TGTGCCAGCAGCTTGGCAGTAGGCGGGAGGGCCGGTGAGCAGTTCTTC. Translation: CASSLAVGGRAGEQFF.

The V and J genes are TRBV14 and TRBJ2-5; D gene ambiguous. Germline V gene data show CDR1 as SGHDN and CDR2 as FVKESK. The CDR3 has 13 amino acids. Trimming removed 1 base from V and 5 bases from J, with 8 bases in between. CDR3: CASSQALWETQYF. CDR3 DNA: TGTGCCAGCAGCCAAGCGCTCTGGGAGACCCAGTACTTC.

The rearrangement links TRBV7-6 to TRBJ1-6, with TRBD1 as a possible D gene (5 bases). The CDR3 consists of 16 residues. CDR1 and CDR2 (germline): SGHVS, FNYEAQ. Trimming took off 5 bases at V and 5 bases at J, with 16 bases between the two ends. The CDR3 region has the DNA TGTGCCAGCAGCGCGGGCCTTATGGGGCATAATTCACCCCTCCACTTT. It translates to CASSAGLMGHNSPLHF.

This chain joins TRBV27 and TRBJ2-1; TRBD1 matches at 7 bases. The V gene's germline CDR1 is MNHEY and CDR2 SMNVEV (reference sequence). V lost 5 bases to trimming and J lost 6 bases; unmatched junction nucleotides: 13. This CDR3 has 16 amino acids. This CDR3 reads CASSTNRGPGINEQFF. The CDR3 DNA reads TGTGCCAGCAGTACCAACAGGGGCCCCGGTATCAATGAGCAGTTCTTC.

V is TRBV6-1 and J is TRBJ2-2; D gene uncertain. This CDR3 has 14 amino acids. Germline CDR1 reads MNHNS; CDR2 reads SASEGT. With 2 bases removed from V and 0 bases from J, the gap between germline ends came to 4 bases. This chain's CDR3 is CASSELANTGELFF. CDR3 DNA sequence: TGTGCCAGCAGTGAACTAGCGAACACCGGGGAGCTGTTTTTT.

This rearrangement joins TRBV18 to TRBJ2-2; possible D gene TRBD2, 5 bases. The CDR3 totals 15 residues. Germline CDR1 is KGHSH and CDR2 is LQKENI. V lost 6 bases to trimming and J lost 8 bases, with 19 bases between them. The CDR3: CASSVKASSRGELFF. The CDR3 DNA is TGTGCCAGCTCGGTGAAAGCTAGCTCCAGAGGGGAGCTGTTTTTT.